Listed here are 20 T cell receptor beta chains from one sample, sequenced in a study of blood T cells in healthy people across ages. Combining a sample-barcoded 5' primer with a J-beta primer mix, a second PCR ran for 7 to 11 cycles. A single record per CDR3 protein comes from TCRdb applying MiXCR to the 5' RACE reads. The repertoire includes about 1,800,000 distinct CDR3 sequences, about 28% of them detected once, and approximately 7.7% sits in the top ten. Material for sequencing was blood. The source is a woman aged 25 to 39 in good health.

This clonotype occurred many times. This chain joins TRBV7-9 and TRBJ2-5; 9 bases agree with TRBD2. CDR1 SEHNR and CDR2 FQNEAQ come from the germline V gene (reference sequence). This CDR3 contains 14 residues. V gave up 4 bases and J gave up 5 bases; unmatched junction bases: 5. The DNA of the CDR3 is TGTGCCAGCAGCTACGGGACTAGCTTCGAGACCCAGTACTTC. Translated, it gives CASSYGTSFETQYF.

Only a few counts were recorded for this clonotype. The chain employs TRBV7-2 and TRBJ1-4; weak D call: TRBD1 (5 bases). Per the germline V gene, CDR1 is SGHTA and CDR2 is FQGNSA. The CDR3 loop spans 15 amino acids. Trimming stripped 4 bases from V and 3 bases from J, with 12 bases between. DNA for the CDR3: TGTGCCAGCAGCTCCCAGGGCAGCTCTAATGAAAAACTGTTTTTT. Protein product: CASSSQGSSNEKLFF.

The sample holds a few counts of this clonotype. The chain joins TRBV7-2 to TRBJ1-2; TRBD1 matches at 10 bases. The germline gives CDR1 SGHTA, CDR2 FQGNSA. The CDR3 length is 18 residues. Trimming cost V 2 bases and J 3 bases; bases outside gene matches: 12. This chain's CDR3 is CASSLRRTGGRMDYGYTF. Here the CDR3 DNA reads TGTGCCAGCAGCTTAAGGCGGACAGGGGGGAGGATGGACTATGGCTACACCTTC.

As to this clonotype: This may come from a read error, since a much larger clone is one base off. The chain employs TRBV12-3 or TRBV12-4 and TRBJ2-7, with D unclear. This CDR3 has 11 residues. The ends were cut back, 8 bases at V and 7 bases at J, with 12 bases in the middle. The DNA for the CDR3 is TGTGCCAGCGGGTTAACCAATGAGCAGTACTTC. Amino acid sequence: CASGLTNEQYF.

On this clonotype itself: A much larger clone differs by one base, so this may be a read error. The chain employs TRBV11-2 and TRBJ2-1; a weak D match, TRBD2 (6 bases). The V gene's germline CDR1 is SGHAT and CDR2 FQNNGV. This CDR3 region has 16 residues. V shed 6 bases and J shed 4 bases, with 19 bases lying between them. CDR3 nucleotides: TGTGCCAGCAGAAGACCCGGGACTGGGGAGTACAATGAGCAGTTCTTC. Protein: CASRRPGTGEYNEQFF.

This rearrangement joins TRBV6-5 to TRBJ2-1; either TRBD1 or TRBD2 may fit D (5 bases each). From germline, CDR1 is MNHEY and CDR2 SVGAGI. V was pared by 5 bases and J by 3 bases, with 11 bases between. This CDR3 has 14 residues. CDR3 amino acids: CASSGRDGYNEQFF. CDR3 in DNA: TGTGCCAGCAGTGGAAGGGACGGCTACAATGAGCAGTTCTTC.

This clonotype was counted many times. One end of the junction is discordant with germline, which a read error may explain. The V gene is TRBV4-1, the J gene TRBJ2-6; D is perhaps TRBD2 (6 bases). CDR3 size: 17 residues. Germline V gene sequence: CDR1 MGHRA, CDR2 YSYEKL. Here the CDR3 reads CASSRILAGPGANVLTF. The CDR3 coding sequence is TGCGCTAGCAGCCGCATCCTGGCGGGGCCTGGGGCCAACGTCCTGACTTTC.

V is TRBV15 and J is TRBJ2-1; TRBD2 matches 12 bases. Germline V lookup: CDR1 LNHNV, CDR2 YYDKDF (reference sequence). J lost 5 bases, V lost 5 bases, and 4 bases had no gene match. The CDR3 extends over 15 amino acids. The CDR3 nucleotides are TGTGCCACCAGCTTAAGACTAGCGGGGGACAATGAGCAGTTCTTC. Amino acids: CATSLRLAGDNEQFF.

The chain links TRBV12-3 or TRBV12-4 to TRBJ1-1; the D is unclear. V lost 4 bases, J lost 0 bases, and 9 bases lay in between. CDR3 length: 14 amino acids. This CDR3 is CASSSPTVNTEAFF. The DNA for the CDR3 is TGTGCCAGCAGTTCACCGACGGTGAACACTGAAGCTTTCTTT.

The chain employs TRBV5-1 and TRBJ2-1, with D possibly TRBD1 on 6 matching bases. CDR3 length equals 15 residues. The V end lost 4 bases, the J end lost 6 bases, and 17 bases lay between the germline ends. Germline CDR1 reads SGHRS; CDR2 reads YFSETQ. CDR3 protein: CASSLRTVGVNEQFF. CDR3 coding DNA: TGCGCCAGCAGCCTACGGACAGTGGGGGTCAATGAGCAGTTCTTC.

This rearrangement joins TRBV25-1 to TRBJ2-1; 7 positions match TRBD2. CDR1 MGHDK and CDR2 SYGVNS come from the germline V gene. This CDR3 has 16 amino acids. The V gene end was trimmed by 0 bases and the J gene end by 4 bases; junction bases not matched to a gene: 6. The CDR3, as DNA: TGTGCCAGCAGTGAATATGGAGCGGGGTTATACAATGAGCAGTTCTTC. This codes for CASSEYGAGLYNEQFF.

DNA of the CDR3: TGCGCCAGCAGCCAAGATTCTTGGGGGCCGGGAAACACCATATATTTT. Protein product: CASSQDSWGPGNTIYF. The chain is built from TRBV4-1 and TRBJ1-3, with D possibly being TRBD1 (6 bases). Germline V gene data show CDR1 as MGHRA and CDR2 as YSYEKL. V lost 0 bases and J 4 bases, leaving 13 bases between the germline ends. CDR3 size: 16 residues.

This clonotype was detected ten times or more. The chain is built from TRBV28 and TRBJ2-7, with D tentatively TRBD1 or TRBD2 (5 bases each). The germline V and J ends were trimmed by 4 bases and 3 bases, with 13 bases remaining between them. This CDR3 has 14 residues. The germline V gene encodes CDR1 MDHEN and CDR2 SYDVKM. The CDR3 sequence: CASSSGTTLYEQYF. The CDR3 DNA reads TGTGCCAGCAGTTCCGGGACGACGCTCTACGAGCAGTACTTC.

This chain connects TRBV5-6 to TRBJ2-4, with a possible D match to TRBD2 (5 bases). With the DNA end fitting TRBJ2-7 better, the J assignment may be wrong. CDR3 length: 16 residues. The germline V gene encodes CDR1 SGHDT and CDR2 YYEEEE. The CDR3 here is CASSPSLGFNSYEQYF. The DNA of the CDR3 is TGTGCCAGCAGCCCTAGCTTGGGATTTAACTCCTACGAGCAGTACTTC.

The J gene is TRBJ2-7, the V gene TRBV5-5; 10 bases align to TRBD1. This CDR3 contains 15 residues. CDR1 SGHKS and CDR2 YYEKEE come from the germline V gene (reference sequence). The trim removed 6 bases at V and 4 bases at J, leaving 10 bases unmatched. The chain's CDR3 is CASTARDRGVYEQYF. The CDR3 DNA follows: TGTGCCAGCACCGCCCGGGACAGGGGCGTATACGAGCAGTACTTC. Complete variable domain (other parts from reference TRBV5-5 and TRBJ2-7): DAGVTQSPTHLIKTRGQQVTLRCSPISGHKSVSWYQQVLGQGPQFIFQYYEKEERGRGNFPDRFSARQFPNYSSELNVNALLLGDSALYLCASTARDRGVYEQYFGPGTRLTVT.

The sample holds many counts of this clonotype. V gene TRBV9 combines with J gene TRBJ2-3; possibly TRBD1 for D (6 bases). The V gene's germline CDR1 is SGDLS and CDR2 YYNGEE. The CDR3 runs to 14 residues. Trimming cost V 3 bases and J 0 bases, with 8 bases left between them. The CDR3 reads CASSEGVSTDTQYF. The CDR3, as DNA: TGTGCCAGCAGCGAGGGGGTGAGCACAGATACGCAGTATTTT.

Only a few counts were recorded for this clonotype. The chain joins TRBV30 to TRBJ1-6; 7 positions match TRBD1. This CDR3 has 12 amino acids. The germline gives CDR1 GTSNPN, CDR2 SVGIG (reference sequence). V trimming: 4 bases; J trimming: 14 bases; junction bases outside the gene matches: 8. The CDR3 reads CAWMGPGGSLHF. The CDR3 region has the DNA TGTGCCTGGATGGGGCCAGGGGGGTCCCTCCACTTT.

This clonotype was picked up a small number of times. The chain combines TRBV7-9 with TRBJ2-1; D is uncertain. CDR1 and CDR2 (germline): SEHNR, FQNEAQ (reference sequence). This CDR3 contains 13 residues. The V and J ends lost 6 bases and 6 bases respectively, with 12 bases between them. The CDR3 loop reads CASSERQSNEQFF. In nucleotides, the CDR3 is TGTGCCAGCAGTGAAAGGCAGAGCAATGAGCAGTTCTTC.

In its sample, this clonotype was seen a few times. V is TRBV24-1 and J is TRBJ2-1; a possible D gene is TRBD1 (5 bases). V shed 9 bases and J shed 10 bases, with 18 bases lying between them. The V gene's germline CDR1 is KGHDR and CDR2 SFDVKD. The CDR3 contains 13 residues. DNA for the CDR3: TGTGCCACCTCCGGACATACTGAGAAAGAGCAGTTCTTC. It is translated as CATSGHTEKEQFF.

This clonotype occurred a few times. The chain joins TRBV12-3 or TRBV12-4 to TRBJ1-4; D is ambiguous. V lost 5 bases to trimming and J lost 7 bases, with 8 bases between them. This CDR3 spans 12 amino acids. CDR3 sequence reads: CASSQRTEKLFF. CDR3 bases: TGTGCCAGCAGTCAACGGACTGAAAAACTGTTTTTT.